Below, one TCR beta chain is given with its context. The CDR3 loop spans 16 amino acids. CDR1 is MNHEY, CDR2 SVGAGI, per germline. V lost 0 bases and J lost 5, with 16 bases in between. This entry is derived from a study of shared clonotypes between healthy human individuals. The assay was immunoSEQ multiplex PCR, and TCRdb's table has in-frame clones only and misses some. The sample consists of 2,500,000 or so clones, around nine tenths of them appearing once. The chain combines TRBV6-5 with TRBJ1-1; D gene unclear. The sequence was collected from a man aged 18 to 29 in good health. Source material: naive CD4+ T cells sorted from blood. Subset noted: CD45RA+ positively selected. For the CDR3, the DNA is TGTGCCAGCAGTTACTCGAGTGGTACGTTCACGACTGAAGCTTTCTTT. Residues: CASSYSSGTFTTEAFF.